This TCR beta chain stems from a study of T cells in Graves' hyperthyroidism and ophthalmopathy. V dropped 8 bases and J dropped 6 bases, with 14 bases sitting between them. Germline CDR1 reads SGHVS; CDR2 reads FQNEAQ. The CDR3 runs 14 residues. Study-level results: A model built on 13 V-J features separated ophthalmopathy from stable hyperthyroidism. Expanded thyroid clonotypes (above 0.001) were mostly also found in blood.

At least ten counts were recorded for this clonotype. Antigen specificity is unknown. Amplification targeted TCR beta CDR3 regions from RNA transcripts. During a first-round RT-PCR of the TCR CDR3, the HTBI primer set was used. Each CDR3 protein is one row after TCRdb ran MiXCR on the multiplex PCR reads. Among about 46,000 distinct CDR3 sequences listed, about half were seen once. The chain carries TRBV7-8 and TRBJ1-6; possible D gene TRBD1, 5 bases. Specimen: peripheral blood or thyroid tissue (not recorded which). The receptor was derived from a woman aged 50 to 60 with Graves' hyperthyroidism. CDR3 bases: TGTGCCAGCTCCGGGGGTTTCGGTAATTCACCCCTCCACTTT. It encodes CASSGGFGNSPLHF.